These T cell receptor beta chains were read from a single sample in a study of vaccination and CD4 T cells after COVID-19. The antigens for these receptors are not known. TCRdb re-analysed the PCR reads in MiXCR, keeping a single row per CDR3 protein. This sample has 8,000 to 10,000 distinct CDR3 sequences, with around 60% found just once. Sequenced: CD4+ T cells from blood, cultured in vitro. The receptors here all came from a human donor who had recovered from COVID-19. Both conserved end residues are part of each CDR3. The order of the fields is D gene, clone size, V gene, J gene, CDR3 DNA, CDR3 protein. A D gene is named only where the DNA matches it firmly. For some rows the clone size is stated as once, few or many, or as a class when expanded; others skip it.

TRBD2	.	TRBV28	TRBJ2-7	TGTGCCAGCAGCGGGGGGGGGCGATCCTACGAGCAGTACTTC	CASSGGGRSYEQYF
TRBD2	.	TRBV6-2/TRBV6-3	TRBJ2-5	TGTGCCAGTCATAAAAGACTAGCGGGGGGACAAGAGACCCAGTACTTC	CASHKRLAGGQETQYF
.	.	TRBV6-4	TRBJ2-2	TGTGCCAGCAGTCGGCAGGGAGCCCTTTTCTCTAACACCGGGGAGCTGTTTTTT	CASSRQGALFSNTGELFF
TRBD1	.	TRBV6-1	TRBJ2-7	TGTGCCAGCAGCAAAGCAACAATCTCCGGGACAGCTCTCTACGAGCAGTACTTC	CASSKATISGTALYEQYF
.	.	TRBV12-3/TRBV12-4	TRBJ2-2	TGTGCCAGCAGCCTGCTAGGGAACACCGGGGAGCTGTTTTTT	CASSLLGNTGELFF
.	few	TRBV7-9	TRBJ2-5	TGTGCCAGCAGCTTAGTTTTCCCAGAGACCCAGTACTTC	CASSLVFPETQYF
TRBD1	.	TRBV2	TRBJ1-2	TGTGCCAGCAGTCGACAGGGGGAGTATGGCTACACCTTC	CASSRQGEYGYTF
.	few	TRBV6-5	TRBJ1-3	TGTGCCAGCAGTTCCGACGGATCTGGAAACACCATATATTTT	CASSSDGSGNTIYF
.	.	TRBV30	TRBJ1-6	TGTGCCTGGAGAGGCCAAAGGGGCGAGAATTCACCCCTCCACTTT	CAWRGQRGENSPLHF
.	.	TRBV14	TRBJ2-5	TGTGCCAGCAGCCAAGTTCGGACTTTGTCAGAGACCCAGTACTTC	CASSQVRTLSETQYF
.	.	TRBV7-9	TRBJ2-1	TGTGCCAGTAGGGCTTCGAGCTCCTACAATGAGCAGTTCTTC	CASRASSSYNEQFF
.	.	TRBV27	TRBJ1-2	TGTGCCAGCAGTTTATCGGGGAGGGTAGAGGGCTACACCTTC	CASSLSGRVEGYTF
.	few	TRBV19	TRBJ2-3	TGTGCCAGTAGTTCCGACGGGGGAGGACGAGCAGATACGCAGTATTTT	CASSSDGGGRADTQYF
.	.	TRBV10-3	TRBJ1-1	TGTGCCATCACCCTCTCTCAGGGGCCGACCACTGAAGCTTTCTTT	CAITLSQGPTTEAFF
.	.	TRBV28	TRBJ2-7	TGTGCCAGCAGGGGATCCTATCCAGGGGAGTCGGGGGAGCAGTACTTC	CASRGSYPGESGEQYF
.	.	TRBV20-1	TRBJ2-7	TGCAGTGCCCCGCCGGGGAAGTGGGCCTACGAGCAGTACTTC	CSAPPGKWAYEQYF
TRBD1	.	TRBV6-1	TRBJ1-6	TGTGCCAGCAGTACGCGGACAGGGGATAATTCACCCCTCCACTTT	CASSTRTGDNSPLHF
.	.	TRBV6-2/TRBV6-3	TRBJ1-1	TGTGCCAGCGGGGCAGGTATGAACACTGAAGCTTTCTTT	CASGAGMNTEAFF
TRBD1	.	TRBV27	TRBJ2-2	TGTGCCAGCAGTTCGCCTACCCCGGGACAGGGGGGCTTTCGGGAGCTGTTTTTT	CASSSPTPGQGGFRELFF
TRBD1	few	TRBV6-2/TRBV6-3	TRBJ1-5	TGTGCCAGCAGTTACTCGACAGGGGGCAATCAGCCCCAGCATTTT	CASSYSTGGNQPQHF
TRBD1	.	TRBV20-1	TRBJ1-2	TGCAGTGCTAGTGGCGACAGGGGATTTGTTATCATGTTC	CSASGDRGFVIMF
.	.	TRBV11-3	TRBJ2-5	TGTGCCAGCAGCTTACGTCGCAGGGGTGAGACCCAGTACTTC	CASSLRRRGETQYF
.	.	TRBV21-1	TRBJ2-6	TGTGCCAGCAGCAAAGCGAGTGACGGACAGGGGGCGCTGGGGGCCAACGTCCTGACTTTC	CASSKASDGQGALGANVLTF
.	once	TRBV11-2	TRBJ2-5	TGTGCCAGCAGCAAGGGACCCCCGGAGACCCAGTACTTC	CASSKGPPETQYF
.	.	TRBV4-1	TRBJ2-5	TGCGCCAGCAGCCATGGCCACTCGGACAGAGAAGAGACCCAGTACTTC	CASSHGHSDREETQYF
.	.	TRBV5-1	TRBJ1-1	TGCGCCAGCAGCTTGGATCGGTGGGTGAACACTGAAGCTTTCTTT	CASSLDRWVNTEAFF
.	.	TRBV28	TRBJ1-5	TGTGCCAGCAGTTTAGCAGGTAGCAATCAGCCCCAGCATTTT	CASSLAGSNQPQHF
TRBD2	.	TRBV7-2	TRBJ2-2	TGTGCCAGCAGCTTCCGCGGGGGAAAACCCGGGGAGCTGTTTTTT	CASSFRGGKPGELFF
.	.	TRBV11-2	TRBJ2-3	TGTGCCAGCAGCTTAGGGGATTCGTGGGGATACCGCACAGATACGCAGTATTTT	CASSLGDSWGYRTDTQYF
.	.	TRBV7-2	TRBJ1-5	TGTGCCAGCAGCTTACAGGGTAAACAGCCCCAGCATTTT	CASSLQGKQPQHF
.	few	TRBV6-1	TRBJ2-5	TGTGCCAGCAGCGAGAACAGGGCCGAGACCCAGTACTTC	CASSENRAETQYF
.	few	TRBV7-2	TRBJ2-7	TGTGCCAGCAGCCAATCCGGGACCCAGGTGGACGAGCAGTACTTC	CASSQSGTQVDEQYF
TRBD1	once	TRBV11-2	TRBJ2-2	TGTGCCAGCAGCGGGCGGACAGGGGGGACCGGGGAGCTGTTTTTT	CASSGRTGGTGELFF
.	few	TRBV7-9	TRBJ1-2	TGTGCCAGCGTCCGACCAAGCAGCTATGGCTACACCTTC	CASVRPSSYGYTF
.	.	TRBV27	TRBJ1-2	TGTGCCAGCAACCAGAAGCCAGGGGTATCAAGGGGCTACACCTTC	CASNQKPGVSRGYTF
.	.	TRBV10-1	TRBJ1-2	TGCGCCAGCAGTGATACAGGAAACTATGGCTACACCTTC	CASSDTGNYGYTF
TRBD2	few	TRBV20-1	TRBJ2-1	TGCAGTGCTAGACCATCGGGGGCGGGAGGGTACAATGAGCAGTTCTTC	CSARPSGAGGYNEQFF
TRBD1	.	TRBV6-5	TRBJ1-4	TGTGCCAGCAGTTACGGCCAGGGGGCGAGGAACGAAAAACTGTTTTTT	CASSYGQGARNEKLFF
TRBD2	.	TRBV7-9	TRBJ2-3	TGTGCCAGCAGCTCCCCAGCGGGGGGGACAGATACGCAGTATTTT	CASSSPAGGTDTQYF
.	large	TRBV12-5	TRBJ1-1	TGTGCTAGTGGTTTGGTACGAGGCAGTGAAGCTTTCTTT	CASGLVRGSEAFF
.	once	TRBV6-1	TRBJ1-6	TGTGCCAGTTGGGCCTTCAATAATTCACCCCTCCACTTT	CASWAFNNSPLHF
TRBD2	.	TRBV5-1	TRBJ2-3	TGCGCCAGCAGCTTGGGGTCTAGCGGTACGAGAGATACGCAGTATTTT	CASSLGSSGTRDTQYF
TRBD2	.	TRBV5-4	TRBJ2-7	TGTGCCAGCAGCAGGGGACTAGGAACCCTACGAGAGCAGTACTTC	CASSRGLGTLREQYF
TRBD2	.	TRBV28	TRBJ2-6	TGTGCCAGCACCCCCCGGGGGGGGCCTACGTACGGGGCCAACGTCCTGACTTTC	CASTPRGGPTYGANVLTF